The rows below give T cell receptor beta chains drawn from one sample of a study of human T cells and chemical hapten exposure. TCRdb reanalysed the RACE reads using MiXCR and keeps one entry per CDR3 protein. This repertoire shows around 120,000 distinct CDR3 sequences, approximately 14% found once; its top ten account for 0.7% to 0.95%. This specimen was whole blood, taken in connection with sensitization to the hapten diphenylcyclopropenone (DPC). Receptors were obtained from a man aged 18-30 years with alopecia areata. Some clones in this sample may be carry-over from other donors' samples. CDR3s include the opening cysteine and the closing phenylalanine or tryptophan. The D gene is left open where the match is weak. Rows may omit the clone size; those that give it use once, few, many or a size class.

J,size,D,V,length,DNA,CDR3
TRBJ2-7,.,.,TRBV7-3,15,TGTGCCAGCAGCTTAAGGGGGGATACTCCGTACGAGCAGTACTTC,CASSLRGDTPYEQYF
TRBJ1-2,few,.,TRBV20-1,15,TGCAGTGCCCCCGTGGGACGGGAGGGTAACTATGGCTACACCTTC,CSAPVGREGNYGYTF
TRBJ2-3,few,.,TRBV24-1,11,TGTGCCACCAGTGACCTGAATACGCAGTATTTT,CATSDLNTQYF
TRBJ1-2,few,.,TRBV6-1,16,TGTGCCAGCCGCGGAGGAAAGAACGGCGATAACTATGGCTACACCTTC,CASRGGKNGDNYGYTF
TRBJ2-2,.,.,TRBV28,20,TGTGCCAGCAGTTTACTCGGTAGTGGAGCGAGTGCAACCGGCACCGGGGAGCTGTTTTTT,CASSLLGSGASATGTGELFF
TRBJ1-1,.,.,TRBV6-2/TRBV6-3,13,TGTGCCAGCAGTTACGCTCGGGGCCTTGAAGCTTTCTTT,CASSYARGLEAFF
TRBJ1-5,few,.,TRBV6-6,15,TGTGCCAGCAACCTTGACGGAAGTAGCAATCAGCCCCAGCATTTT,CASNLDGSSNQPQHF
TRBJ1-2,.,.,TRBV5-1,15,TGCGCCAGCAGCTTGGGAAACCGAAGGAGGTATGGCTACACCTTC,CASSLGNRRRYGYTF
TRBJ1-5,many,.,TRBV20-1,15,TGCAGTGCTAGAAATTTGGCAGGGGATTACCAGCCCCAGCATTTT,CSARNLAGDYQPQHF
TRBJ1-4,few,.,TRBV29-1,13,TGCAGCGTTTGGGGGGGCGCAGACGGAAAACTGTTTTTT,CSVWGGADGKLFF
TRBJ1-5,few,TRBD1,TRBV2,15,TGTGCCAGCAGCCAGGGACAGGGGGTATGGCAGCCCCAGCATTTT,CASSQGQGVWQPQHF
TRBJ2-2,few,.,TRBV6-2/TRBV6-3,16,TGTGCCAGCAGTTACCCCCTGAGTTACGACACCGGGGAGCTGTTTTTT,CASSYPLSYDTGELFF
TRBJ1-2,.,.,TRBV2,14,TGTGCCAGCAGTGATGTCATATTCCTCTATGGCTACACCTTC,CASSDVIFLYGYTF
TRBJ1-2,few,.,TRBV4-3,13,TGCGCCAGCAGCCAAGATACTTCTAGTGGCTACACCTTC,CASSQDTSSGYTF
TRBJ2-5,.,.,TRBV7-8,14,TGTGCCAGCAGCTTAGAACTGGCGTCGGAGACCCAGTACTTC,CASSLELASETQYF
TRBJ2-7,.,TRBD1,TRBV6-2/TRBV6-3,16,TGTGCCAGCAGTTACTCAAGGGCAGGGGGCAATTACGAGCAGTACTTC,CASSYSRAGGNYEQYF
TRBJ2-5,few,TRBD2,TRBV7-7,13,TGTGCCAGCAAACTAGCGGGGCAAGAGACCCAGTACTTC,CASKLAGQETQYF